This entry lists 22 T cell receptor beta chains sequenced from one sample in a study of cytomegalovirus exposure and HLA in healthy donors. 13 Jbeta primers and 60 Vbeta primers were used for the PCR. Assay used: immunoSEQ multiplex PCR; TCRdb lists only in-frame clones, some missing. The profile shows more than 130,000 clones, around 72% of them singletons. The sequencing input was PBMCs. The receptors originated from a human donor in good health.

This clone occurred once. The chain joins TRBV5-1 to TRBJ2-7; 15 bases map to TRBD2. V trimming: 4 bases; J trimming: 5 bases; junction bases outside the gene matches: 1. The CDR3 loop spans 14 amino acids. Germline V gene sequence: CDR1 SGHRS, CDR2 YFSETQ. CDR3 protein: CASSGTSGGNEQYF. The CDR3 DNA reads as TGCGCCAGCAGCGGGACTAGCGGGGGGAACGAGCAGTACTTC.

V usage is TRBV28 and J usage is TRBJ1-1, with TRBD1 matching 11 bases. Germline CDR1 is MDHEN and CDR2 is SYDVKM. After removal of 5 bases from V and 3 bases from J, the junction contained 5 bases not matched to a gene. CDR3 length: 15 residues. The CDR3 loop reads CASSRAGQGDTEAFF. CDR3 in DNA: TGTGCCAGCAGTAGAGCGGGACAGGGGGACACTGAAGCTTTCTTT.

The table lists this clone with a few counts. This chain links TRBV29-1 with TRBJ1-3; D might be TRBD1 (6 bases). The CDR3 is 13 residues long. Trimming took 6 bases from V and 2 from J, leaving 11 bases between them. Germline assignment: CDR1 SQVTM and CDR2 ANQGSEA. The CDR3 nucleotides read TGCAGCGTCCAGGGGAGAGCTGGAAACACCATATATTTT. It codes for CSVQGRAGNTIYF. The full variable domain, in which reference TRBV29-1 and TRBJ1-3 provide the parts outside the CDR3, is SAVISQKPSRDICQRGTSLTIQCQVDSQVTMMFWYRQQPGQSLTLIATANQGSEATYESGFVIDKFPISRPNLTFSTLTVSNMSPEDSSIYLCSVQGRAGNTIYFGEGSWLTVV.

The genes are TRBV9 and TRBJ1-2; D possibly corresponds to TRBD1 (5 bases). This CDR3 is 14 amino acids long. CDR1 and CDR2 from the germline V gene are SGDLS and YYNGEE. V shed 0 bases and J shed 5 bases, with 11 bases lying between them. The CDR3 DNA is TGTGCCAGCAGCGTAGGGGGCAGCCCATATGGCTACACCTTC. Amino acid sequence: CASSVGGSPYGYTF.

This chain joins TRBV7-8 and TRBJ1-1; no reliable D call. V lost 5 bases, J lost 11 bases, and 15 bases lay in between. From germline, CDR1 is SGHVS and CDR2 FQNEAQ. CDR3 length: 12 residues. The CDR3: CASSPGSGLAFF. The DNA for the CDR3 is TGTGCCAGCAGCCCCGGGAGTGGTCTGGCTTTCTTT.

This clone was recorded a few times. Sequence at one end of the junction differs from germline and may be a read error. This sequence joins TRBV10-3 and TRBJ1-1; unclear D gene. The CDR3 is 9 residues long. Per the germline V gene, CDR1 is ENHRY and CDR2 is SYGVKD. This CDR3 is CANNSEAFF. The CDR3 region has the DNA TGTGCCAACAACAGTGAAGCTTTCTTT.

The chain carries TRBV5-4 and TRBJ1-1; TRBD1 agrees at 7 bases. This CDR3 is built from 16 residues. Trimming removed 4 bases from V and 3 bases from J; junction bases left unmatched: 12. Per the germline V gene, CDR1 is SGHNT and CDR2 is YYREEE (reference sequence). The CDR3 protein is CASSLSRGSGDTEAFF. The CDR3, as DNA: TGTGCCAGCAGCCTCTCCAGGGGGAGCGGAGACACTGAAGCTTTCTTT. Looking up the rest from reference TRBV5-4 and TRBJ1-1 gives the full variable domain: ETGVTQSPTHLIKTRGQQVTLRCSSQSGHNTVSWYQQALGQGPQFIFQYYREEENGRGNFPPRFSGLQFPNYSSELNVNALELDDSALYLCASSLSRGSGDTEAFFGQGTRLTVV.

This chain links TRBV11-3 with TRBJ1-1, with D possibly being TRBD1 (5 bases). V lost 3 bases and J 1 base, leaving 6 bases between the germline ends. Germline V gene lookup returns CDR1 SGHNT and CDR2 YENEEA. This CDR3 has 13 residues. The DNA of the CDR3 is TGTGCCAGCAGCTTGACAGAGAACACTGAAGCTTTCTTT. As protein: CASSLTENTEAFF. The full variable domain, in which reference TRBV11-3 and TRBJ1-1 provide the parts outside the CDR3, is EAGVVQSPRYKIIEKKQPVAFWCNPISGHNTLYWYLQNLGQGPELLIRYENEEAVDDSQLPKDRFSAERLKGVDSTLKIQPAELGDSAVYLCASSLTENTEAFFGQGTRLTVV.

This sequence joins TRBV7-2 and TRBJ2-1; 10 positions match TRBD2. The V segment lost 5 bases and the J segment 15 bases; nucleotides outside the gene matches: 10. The CDR3 has 13 residues. Germline V gene data show CDR1 as SGHTA and CDR2 as FQGNSA. The CDR3 DNA is TGTGCCAGCAGCGCAAGAGTAGCGGGGGGCGGGTTCTTC. This sequence encodes CASSARVAGGGFF.

This sequence joins TRBV10-3 and TRBJ2-2, with 7 bases that match TRBD1. Germline V gene data show CDR1 as ENHRY and CDR2 as SYGVKD. After removal of 7 bases from V and 0 bases from J, the junction contained 5 bases not matched to a gene. The CDR3 totals 15 residues. CDR3 sequence: CAINPGQSNTGELFF. In DNA, the CDR3 is TGTGCCATCAATCCGGGACAGTCGAACACCGGGGAGCTGTTTTTT.

This chain connects TRBV6-5 to TRBJ1-4; perhaps TRBD1 as D (6 bases). CDR3 length: 15 residues. CDR1 and CDR2 (germline): MNHEY, SVGAGI. Trimming shortened V by 6 bases and J by 7 bases, and 18 bases separated the two germline ends. This CDR3 reads CASSLDRLGIEKLFF. The CDR3, as DNA: TGTGCCAGCAGCCTAGACAGGCTTGGGATTGAAAAACTGTTTTTT.

The rearrangement uses TRBV6-1 and TRBJ2-7, with D uncertain. V gave up 1 base and J gave up 0 bases, with 7 bases separating them. The length of the CDR3 is 14 residues. Germline CDR1 is MNHNS and CDR2 is SASEGT. Written as DNA, the CDR3 is TGTGCCAGCAGTGAAGTTCTAGGCTCCTACGAGCAGTACTTC. Translating it yields CASSEVLGSYEQYF.

The rearrangement links TRBV11-2 to TRBJ1-1; TRBD1 might be the D (6 bases). This CDR3 has 15 amino acids. Trimming pared 0 bases from V and 8 bases from J, leaving 16 bases between. Germline lookup yields CDR1 SGHAT and CDR2 FQNNGV. The CDR3 region has the DNA TGTGCCAGCAGCTTAGATGCCTTCGGACAGTCAGAAGCTTTCTTT. Its protein product is CASSLDAFGQSEAFF.

V and J are TRBV5-1 and TRBJ1-5, with D perhaps TRBD1 (5 bases). Per the germline V gene, CDR1 is SGHRS and CDR2 is YFSETQ. V lost 9 bases, J lost 7 bases, and 14 bases lay in between. The CDR3 consists of 12 residues. The CDR3 loop is CATAQGCQPQHF. CDR3 bases: TGCGCCACTGCGCAGGGTTGCCAGCCCCAGCATTTT.

This clone was counted a few times. The V and J genes are TRBV6-5 and TRBJ2-1; 10 bases match TRBD2. With 5 bases clipped from V and 4 bases from J, the junction kept 5 bases outside the gene matches. The germline V gene encodes CDR1 MNHEY and CDR2 SVGAGI. This CDR3 is built from 15 residues. CDR3 amino acids: CASSTGLADYNEQFF. The CDR3 region has the DNA TGTGCCAGCAGTACCGGACTAGCGGATTACAATGAGCAGTTCTTC.

This clone was observed a few times. The gene calls are TRBV4-2 and TRBJ2-1; 7 bases map to TRBD1. Trimming cost V 4 bases and J 0 bases; bases outside gene matches: 3. The germline V gene has CDR1 LGHNA and CDR2 YNFKEQ. There are 15 residues in the CDR3. The CDR3 DNA is TGTGCCAGCAGCCCCTACAGGGGCTCCTACAATGAGCAGTTCTTC. Its protein is CASSPYRGSYNEQFF.

The V and J genes are TRBV19 and TRBJ1-2, with 9 bases that match TRBD1. Germline values: CDR1 LNHDA, CDR2 SQIVND (reference sequence). The junction had 4 bases not matched to a gene; V was cut back by 5 bases and J by 6 bases. The CDR3 is 13 amino acids. The CDR3 nucleotides are TGTGCCAGTAGTGTAACAGGGGGCGATGGCTACACCTTC. It encodes CASSVTGGDGYTF.

This chain links TRBV6-1 with TRBJ1-1; D is uncertain. V lost 6 bases to trimming and J lost 0 bases, with 8 bases between them. The germline V gene encodes CDR1 MNHNS and CDR2 SASEGT. This CDR3 region has 13 residues. The DNA for the CDR3 is TGTGCCAGCAGGCCAGGATTGAACACTGAAGCTTTCTTT. Translated, it gives CASRPGLNTEAFF.

The chain joins TRBV6-4 to TRBJ2-6; possibly TRBD2 for D (5 bases). Germline V gene sequence: CDR1 MRHNA, CDR2 SNTAGT. CDR3 length: 15 residues. V shed 3 bases and J shed 2 bases, with 8 bases lying between them. The DNA of the CDR3 is TGTGCCAGCAGTGAAGGGAGCACTGGGGCCAACGTCCTGACTTTC. Translated, it gives CASSEGSTGANVLTF.

The J gene is TRBJ2-3, the V gene TRBV15; D gene unclear. This CDR3 is built from 12 residues. Trimming removed 8 bases from V and 2 bases from J, with 8 bases in between. Germline CDR1 reads LNHNV; CDR2 reads YYDKDF (reference sequence). The CDR3 DNA follows: TGTGCCACCTCGAGCCTCACAGATACGCAGTATTTT. Encoded protein: CATSSLTDTQYF.

There are a few counts of this clone. The genes are TRBV4-1 and TRBJ1-5, with D unresolved. The CDR3 has 13 amino acids. Looked up from germline, CDR1 is MGHRA and CDR2 is YSYEKL. V was pared by 1 base and J by 4 bases, with 5 bases between. CDR3 sequence: CASSQAGNQPQHF. The DNA of the CDR3 is TGCGCCAGCAGCCAAGCCGGGAATCAGCCCCAGCATTTT.

The V call is TRBV4-2, the J call TRBJ2-2, with D unclear. V lost 4 bases and J lost 8, with 11 bases in between. The CDR3 is 13 amino acids. Germline-derived CDR1 and CDR2 are LGHNA and YNFKEQ. The CDR3, as DNA: TGTGCCAGCAGCCGAAACTACCAAGGGGAGCTGTTTTTT. It specifies CASSRNYQGELFF.